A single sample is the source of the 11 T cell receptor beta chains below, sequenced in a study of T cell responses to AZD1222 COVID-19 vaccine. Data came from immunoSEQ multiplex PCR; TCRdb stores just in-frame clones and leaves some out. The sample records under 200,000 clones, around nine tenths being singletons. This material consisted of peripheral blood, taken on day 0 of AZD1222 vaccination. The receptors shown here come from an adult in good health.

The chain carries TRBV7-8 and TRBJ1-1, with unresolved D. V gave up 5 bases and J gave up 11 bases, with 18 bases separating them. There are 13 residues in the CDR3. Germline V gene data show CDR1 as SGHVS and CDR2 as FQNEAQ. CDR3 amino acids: CASSVSLTREAFF. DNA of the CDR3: TGTGCCAGCAGCGTATCCTTGACCCGGGAGGCTTTCTTT.

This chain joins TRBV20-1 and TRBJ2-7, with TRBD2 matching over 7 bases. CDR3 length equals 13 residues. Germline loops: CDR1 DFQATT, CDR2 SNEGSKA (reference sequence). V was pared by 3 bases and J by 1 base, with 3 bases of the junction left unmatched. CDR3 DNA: TGCAGTGCTAGTTCCGGGGGGTCCTACGAGCAGTACTTC. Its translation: CSASSGGSYEQYF.

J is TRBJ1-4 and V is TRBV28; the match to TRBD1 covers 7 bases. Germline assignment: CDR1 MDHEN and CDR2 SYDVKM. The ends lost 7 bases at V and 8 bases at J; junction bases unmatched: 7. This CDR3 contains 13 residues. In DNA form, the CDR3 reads TGTGCCAGCAAAAAGACAGGGTGGGAAAAACTGTTTTTT. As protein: CASKKTGWEKLFF. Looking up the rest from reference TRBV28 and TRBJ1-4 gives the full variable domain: DVKVTQSSRYLVKRTGEKVFLECVQDMDHENMFWYRQDPGLGLRLIYFSYDVKMKEKGDIPEGYSVSREKKERFSLILESASTNQTSMYLCASKKTGWEKLFFGSGTQLSVL.

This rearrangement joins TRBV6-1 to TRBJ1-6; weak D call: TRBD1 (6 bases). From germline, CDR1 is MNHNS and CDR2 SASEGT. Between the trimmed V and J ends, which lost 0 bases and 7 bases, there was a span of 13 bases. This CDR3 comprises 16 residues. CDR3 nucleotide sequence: TGTGCCAGCAGTGAAGCCGTTGGGGGCGGGAATTCACCCCTCCACTTT. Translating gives CASSEAVGGGNSPLHF.

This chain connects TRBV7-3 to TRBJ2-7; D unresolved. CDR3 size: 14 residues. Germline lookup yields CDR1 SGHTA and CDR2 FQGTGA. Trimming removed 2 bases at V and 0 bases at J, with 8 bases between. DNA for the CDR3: TGTGCCAGCAGCTTAGGTGGCTACTCCTACGAGCAGTACTTC. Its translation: CASSLGGYSYEQYF. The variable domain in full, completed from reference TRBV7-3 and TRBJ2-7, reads GAGVSQTPSNKVTEKGKYVELRCDPISGHTALYWYRQSLGQGPEFLIYFQGTGAADDSGLPNDRFFAVRPEGSVSTLKIQRTERGDSAVYLCASSLGGYSYEQYFGPGTRLTVT.

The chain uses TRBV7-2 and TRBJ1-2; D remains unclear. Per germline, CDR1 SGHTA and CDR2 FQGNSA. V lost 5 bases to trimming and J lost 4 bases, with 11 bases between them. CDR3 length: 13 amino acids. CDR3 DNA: TGTGCCAGCAGCCGAGGACGGAGCTATGGCTACACCTTC. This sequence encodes CASSRGRSYGYTF.

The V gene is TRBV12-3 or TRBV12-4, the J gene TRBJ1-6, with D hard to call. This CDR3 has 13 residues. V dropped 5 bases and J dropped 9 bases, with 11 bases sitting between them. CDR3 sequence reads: CASSPQVSSPLHF. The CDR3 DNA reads TGTGCCAGCAGTCCCCAAGTGAGTTCACCCCTCCACTTT.

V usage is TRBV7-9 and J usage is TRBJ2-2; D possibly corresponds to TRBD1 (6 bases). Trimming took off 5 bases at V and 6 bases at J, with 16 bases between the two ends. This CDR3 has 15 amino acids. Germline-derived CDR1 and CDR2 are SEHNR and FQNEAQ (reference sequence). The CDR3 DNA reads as TGTGCCAGCAGCCCCCCAGGGGTCCTCCCCGGGGAGCTGTTTTTT. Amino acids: CASSPPGVLPGELFF.

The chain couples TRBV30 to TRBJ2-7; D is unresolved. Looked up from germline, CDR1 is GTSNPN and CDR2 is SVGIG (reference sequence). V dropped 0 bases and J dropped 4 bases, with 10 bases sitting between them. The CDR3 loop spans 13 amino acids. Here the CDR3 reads CAWSVPLGYEQYF. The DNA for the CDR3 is TGTGCCTGGAGTGTACCCCTGGGTTACGAGCAGTACTTC.

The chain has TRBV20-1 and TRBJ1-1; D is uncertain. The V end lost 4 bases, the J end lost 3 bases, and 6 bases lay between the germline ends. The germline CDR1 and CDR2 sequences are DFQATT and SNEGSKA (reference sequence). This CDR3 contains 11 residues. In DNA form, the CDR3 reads TGCAGTGCTATGGACCACACTGAAGCTTTCTTT. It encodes CSAMDHTEAFF.

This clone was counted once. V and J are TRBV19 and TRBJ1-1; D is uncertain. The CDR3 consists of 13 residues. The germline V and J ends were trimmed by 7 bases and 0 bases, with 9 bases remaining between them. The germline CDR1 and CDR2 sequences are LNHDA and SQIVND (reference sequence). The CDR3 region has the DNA TGTGCCAGTATCGGGGTCCTGAACACTGAAGCTTTCTTT. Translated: CASIGVLNTEAFF.